This is a list of T cell receptor beta chains from one sample in a study of T cell responses to AZD1222 COVID-19 vaccine. The data were produced by immunoSEQ multiplex PCR, yet TCRdb's version contains in-frame clones alone and is incomplete. The sample records 95,000 to 150,000 clones, more than 85% being singletons. The specimen comprised peripheral blood, sampled 28 days after the second AZD1222 dose. The receptors were gathered from an adult who received the AZD1222 COVID-19 vaccine. The CDR3 runs from the conserved cysteine through the conserved F or W. The D gene is left open where the match is weak. Not every row has a clone size; where given, it reads once, few, many or a size class.

.,.,TRBV12-3/TRBV12-4,TRBJ2-7,CASSPSYEQYF,TGTGCCAGCAGTCCTTCCTACGAGCAGTACTTC
few,TRBD2,TRBV12-3/TRBV12-4,TRBJ2-3,CASSHETSRGQYF,TGTGCCAGCAGTCATGAGACTAGCCGGGGGCAGTATTTT
.,.,TRBV3-1/TRBV3-2,TRBJ2-5,CASSQQGLGTQYF,TGTGCCAGCAGCCAACAGGGTCTTGGGACCCAGTACTTC
.,.,TRBV5-6,TRBJ1-2,CASSLDRTDYGYTF,TGTGCCAGCAGCTTGGATCGCACGGACTATGGCTACACCTTC
.,TRBD2,TRBV7-8,TRBJ2-3,CASSLKGGRFVVTDTQYF,TGTGCCAGCAGCTTAAAGGGCGGGAGGTTCGTCGTCACAGATACGCAGTATTTT
.,.,TRBV19,TRBJ1-4,CASRQRGGTNEKLFF,TGTGCCAGTAGACAACGTGGGGGAACTAATGAAAAACTGTTTTTT
.,.,TRBV3-1/TRBV3-2,TRBJ2-5,CASSYLGTQYF,TGTGCCAGCAGCTATTTGGGGACCCAGTACTTC
.,.,TRBV7-2,TRBJ2-1,CASSLVYNNEQFF,TGTGCCAGCAGCTTAGTTTATAACAATGAGCAGTTCTTC
.,.,TRBV19,TRBJ2-4,CASSQGLAKNIQYF,TGTGCCAGTAGTCAGGGACTAGCCAAAAACATTCAGTACTTC
.,.,TRBV5-4,TRBJ2-7,CASSLTSGTGEQYF,TGTGCCAGCAGCTTGACTAGCGGGACAGGGGAGCAGTACTTC
.,.,TRBV5-4,TRBJ1-1,CASSLGKNTEAFF,TGTGCCAGCAGCTTGGGCAAGAACACTGAAGCTTTCTTT
.,.,TRBV7-2,TRBJ1-6,CASSLEAQASSYNSPLHF,TGTGCCAGCAGCTTAGAAGCACAGGCAAGCTCCTATAATTCACCCCTCCACTTT
.,.,TRBV7-9,TRBJ2-7,CASSPLGPYEQYF,TGTGCCAGCAGCCCTCTCGGCCCCTACGAGCAGTACTTC
.,.,TRBV11-1,TRBJ2-5,CASSHSNRAGETQYF,TGTGCCAGCAGCCATAGTAACAGGGCGGGGGAGACCCAGTACTTC
.,TRBD2,TRBV9,TRBJ2-3,CASSVDPSGTILDTQYF,TGTGCCAGCAGCGTAGATCCTAGCGGGACCATTTTGGATACGCAGTATTTT
.,.,TRBV4-3,TRBJ1-6,CASSQSGAANSPLHF,TGCGCCAGCAGCCAGAGCGGGGCAGCTAATTCACCCCTCCACTTT
once,TRBD1,TRBV18,TRBJ1-5,CASSSQGGNQPQHF,TGTGCCAGCTCATCACAGGGGGGAAATCAGCCCCAGCATTTT
.,.,TRBV7-3,TRBJ2-3,CASSLEVSALGDTQYF,TGTGCCAGCAGCCTGGAGGTCAGCGCCCTTGGGGATACGCAGTATTTT
.,TRBD2,TRBV6-2/TRBV6-3,TRBJ2-3,CASSRERGGLEGTDTQYF,TGTGCCAGCAGCCGAGAGCGGGGGGGCCTTGAAGGTACAGATACGCAGTATTTT
.,.,TRBV5-4,TRBJ1-6,CASSRTGGGSPLHF,TGTGCCAGCAGCCGAACGGGGGGGGGCTCACCCCTCCACTTT
.,TRBD2,TRBV10-3,TRBJ2-1,CAIAAGSLNEQFF,TGTGCCATCGCAGCGGGATCCCTCAATGAGCAGTTCTTC
.,.,TRBV25-1,TRBJ2-7,CASSEYPGSEQYF,TGTGCCAGCAGTGAATATCCGGGATCCGAGCAGTACTTC
.,.,TRBV7-9,TRBJ1-2,CASSLQGVYGYTF,TGTGCCAGCAGCCTCCAGGGTGTCTATGGCTACACCTTC
.,.,TRBV5-4,TRBJ2-2,CATWANTGELFF,TGTGCCACGTGGGCGAACACCGGGGAGCTGTTTTTT
.,.,TRBV6-2/TRBV6-3,TRBJ2-5,CASSSRLVGTQYF,TGTGCCAGCAGTTCCCGACTAGTTGGGACCCAGTACTTC
.,.,TRBV27,TRBJ1-2,CASSLGAGSPVYGYTF,TGTGCCAGCAGTTTAGGGGCAGGGAGTCCCGTCTATGGCTACACCTTC
.,TRBD1,TRBV4-1,TRBJ2-7,CASSPRDRGVHSYEQYF,TGCGCCAGCAGCCCCCGGGACAGGGGTGTTCATTCGTACGAGCAGTACTTC
once,TRBD1,TRBV5-1,TRBJ2-7,CASSRRTGTYEQYF,TGCGCCAGCAGCCGAAGGACAGGGACCTACGAGCAGTACTTC
.,.,TRBV6-5,TRBJ2-7,CASSAQTYEQYF,TGTGCCAGCAGCGCGCAAACCTACGAGCAGTACTTC
.,TRBD1,TRBV19,TRBJ2-7,CASSIWTGVDEQYF,TGTGCCAGTAGTATTTGGACAGGGGTTGACGAGCAGTACTTC
once,.,TRBV5-1,TRBJ2-2,CASSSSGTGVNTGELFF,TGCGCCAGCAGCTCCTCAGGGACCGGCGTGAACACCGGGGAGCTGTTTTTT
.,.,TRBV2,TRBJ1-1,CASSADRNTEAFF,TGTGCCAGCAGTGCGGACAGAAACACTGAAGCTTTCTTT
.,.,TRBV7-2,TRBJ1-5,CASSFELYSNQPQHF,TGTGCCAGCAGCTTCGAGTTATATAGCAATCAGCCCCAGCATTTT
.,TRBD2,TRBV11-1,TRBJ2-7,CASSLELAGGLYEQYF,TGTGCCAGCAGCCTTGAACTAGCGGGAGGATTGTACGAGCAGTACTTC
.,.,TRBV18,TRBJ2-2,CASSRSSGATGELFF,TGTGCCAGCTCACGTTCTTCAGGGGCCACCGGGGAGCTGTTTTTT
.,TRBD1,TRBV19,TRBJ1-5,CASTDRGGQPQHF,TGTGCCAGTACCGACAGGGGAGGTCAGCCCCAGCATTTT
.,TRBD1,TRBV12-3/TRBV12-4,TRBJ1-1,CASSYDREEETFF,TGTGCCAGCAGCTACGACAGGGAGGAAGAAACTTTCTTT
.,TRBD1,TRBV5-8,TRBJ1-5,CASSLGDRGANQPQHF,TGTGCCAGCAGCTTGGGGGACAGGGGGGCCAATCAGCCCCAGCATTTT
once,TRBD1,TRBV4-1,TRBJ1-2,CASAARQGSTYGYTF,TGCGCCAGCGCGGCGAGACAGGGGAGCACCTATGGCTACACCTTC
.,.,TRBV7-6,TRBJ1-1,CASSSGEVGTEAFF,TGTGCCAGCAGCTCCGGGGAGGTGGGCACTGAAGCTTTCTTT
.,.,TRBV6-2/TRBV6-3,TRBJ2-5,CASSYIEEGEETQYF,TGTGCCAGCAGTTACATAGAAGAGGGGGAAGAGACCCAGTACTTC
.,TRBD1,TRBV4-3,TRBJ1-2,CASSRGQGTNYGYTF,TGCGCCAGCAGCCGAGGACAGGGAACTAACTATGGCTACACCTTC